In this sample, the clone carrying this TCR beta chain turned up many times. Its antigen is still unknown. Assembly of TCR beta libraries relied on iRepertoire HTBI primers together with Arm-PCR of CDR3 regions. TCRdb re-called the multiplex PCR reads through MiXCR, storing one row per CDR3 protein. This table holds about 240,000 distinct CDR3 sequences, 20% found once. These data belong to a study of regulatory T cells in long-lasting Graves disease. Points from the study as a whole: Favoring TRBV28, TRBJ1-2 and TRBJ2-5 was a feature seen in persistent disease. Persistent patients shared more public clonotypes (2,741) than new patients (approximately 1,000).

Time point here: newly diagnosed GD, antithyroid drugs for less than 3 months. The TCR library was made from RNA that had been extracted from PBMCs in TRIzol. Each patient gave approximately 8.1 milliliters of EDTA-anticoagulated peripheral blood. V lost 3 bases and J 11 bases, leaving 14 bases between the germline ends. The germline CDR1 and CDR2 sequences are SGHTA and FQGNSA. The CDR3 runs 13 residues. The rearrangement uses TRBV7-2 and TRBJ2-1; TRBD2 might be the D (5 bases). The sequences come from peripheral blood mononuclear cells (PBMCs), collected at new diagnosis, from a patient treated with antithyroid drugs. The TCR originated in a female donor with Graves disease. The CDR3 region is CASSLTNSEKQFF. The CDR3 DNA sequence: TGTGCCAGCAGCTTGACTAATTCGGAAAAGCAGTTCTTC.